Following are 15 T cell receptor beta chains from one sample sequenced in a study of cytomegalovirus exposure and HLA in healthy donors. It was with 60 Vbeta and 13 Jbeta primers that the PCR ran. Assay used: immunoSEQ multiplex PCR; TCRdb lists only in-frame clones, some missing. This sample has approximately 250,000 clones, with approximately 81% found just once. Specimen: PBMCs. Source of these receptors: a girl aged 2 to 9 in good health and CMV-seronegative.

The chain has TRBV14 and TRBJ2-7, with a possible D match to TRBD2 (6 bases). With 4 bases removed from V and 7 bases from J, the gap between germline ends came to 8 bases. The CDR3 has 11 residues. CDR1 and CDR2 from the germline V gene are SGHDN and FVKESK. The CDR3, as DNA: TGTGCCAGCAGCCCCGGGAGAGAGCAGTACTTC. Protein sequence: CASSPGREQYF.

The chain carries TRBV6-1 and TRBJ1-3; D gene uncertain. The germline CDR1 and CDR2 sequences are MNHNS and SASEGT. Trimming removed 2 bases at V and 4 bases at J, with 6 bases between. The CDR3 consists of 13 residues. The CDR3 spells CASSEIAGNTIYF. The CDR3 nucleotides read TGTGCCAGCAGTGAAATAGCAGGAAACACCATATATTTT.

This chain connects TRBV30 to TRBJ1-6; D is perhaps TRBD1 (5 bases). Germline values: CDR1 GTSNPN, CDR2 SVGIG (reference sequence). The V end was cut by 0 bases, the J end by 4 bases, with 13 bases between. The CDR3 sequence is 16 residues long. CDR3 DNA: TGTGCCTGGAGTGTACGGCCCGGACATTATAATTCACCCCTCCACTTT. This encodes CAWSVRPGHYNSPLHF.

Only one count was recorded for this clone. The V and J genes are TRBV27 and TRBJ2-3; D is undetermined. The ends were cut back, 6 bases at V and 2 bases at J, with 6 bases in the middle. In germline, CDR1 is MNHEY, CDR2 SMNVEV (reference sequence). This CDR3 contains 12 residues. DNA of the CDR3: TGTGCCAGCAGAACCTACACAGATACGCAGTATTTT. This gives the protein CASRTYTDTQYF.

The V and J genes are TRBV6-1 and TRBJ2-3, with 9 bases fitting TRBD2. In germline, CDR1 is MNHNS, CDR2 SASEGT. CDR3 length: 14 amino acids. The V segment lost 5 bases and the J segment 4 bases; nucleotides outside the gene matches: 4. The CDR3 coding sequence is TGTGCCAGCAGTCGAGCGGGGGGAGCAGATACGCAGTATTTT. It is translated as CASSRAGGADTQYF.

This clone was seen a single time. The chain has TRBV4-1 and TRBJ2-7; weak D call: TRBD2 (5 bases). Germline V CDR1 and CDR2: MGHRA, YSYEKL. V lost 4 bases and J lost 3, with 16 bases in between. The CDR3 is made up of 15 amino acids. CDR3 protein: CASSRGLYRRYEQYF. CDR3 coding DNA: TGCGCCAGCAGCCGCGGGTTATACCGGCGCTACGAGCAGTACTTC.

This clone was observed once. A junction boundary mismatches the germline segment, possibly from a read error. Here the CDR3 DNA reads TGTGCCAGCAGCCCTCAGGGACTAGCGGGGGGACAAGGGACCCAGTACTTC. It yields the protein CASSPQGLAGGQGTQYF. This chain uses TRBV7-2 with TRBJ2-5, with 15 bases fitting TRBD2. CDR1 and CDR2 (germline): SGHTA, FQGNSA. The CDR3 runs to 17 residues.

This chain connects TRBV28 to TRBJ2-5, with D perhaps matching TRBD1 (6 bases). Germline CDR1 is MDHEN and CDR2 is SYDVKM. Trimming removed 1 base from V and 5 bases from J, with 11 bases in between. CDR3 length: 14 amino acids. The CDR3 nucleotides read TGTGCCAGCAGTTTATACAGGGTTAGGGAGACCCAGTACTTC. It translates to CASSLYRVRETQYF.

This chain joins TRBV2 and TRBJ2-7; 8 bases match TRBD2. The junction had 16 bases not matched to a gene; V was cut back by 7 bases and J by 2 bases. The CDR3 runs 17 residues. Per germline, CDR1 SNHLY and CDR2 FYNNEI. Here the CDR3 reads CASNREGGRGVPYEQYF. Written as DNA, the CDR3 is TGTGCCAGCAATCGGGAGGGGGGGCGGGGAGTGCCCTACGAGCAGTACTTC.

The rearrangement uses TRBV21-1 and TRBJ1-2; TRBD1, the table's D call, lacks a check against the DNA. TRBV21-1 is a documented pseudogene. CDR3 size: 11 residues. CDR3 in amino acids: CASGTGRRYTF. The CDR3 DNA reads TGTGCCAGCGGGACAGGGCGACGCTACACCTTC.

This chain uses TRBV5-4 with TRBJ1-2; TRBD1 matches 11 bases. Per the germline V gene, CDR1 is SGHNT and CDR2 is YYREEE (reference sequence). J lost 5 bases, V lost 3 bases, and 12 bases had no gene match. CDR3 length equals 17 residues. For the CDR3, the DNA is TGTGCCAGCAGCTCCCTCAAGGACAGGGGGCGGAGGTATGGCTACACCTTC. Protein product: CASSSLKDRGRRYGYTF.

The chain uses TRBV5-1 and TRBJ1-1; 10 positions match TRBD1. The CDR3 extends over 15 amino acids. From germline, CDR1 is SGHRS and CDR2 YFSETQ. Unmatched junction bases numbered 6, after V lost 4 bases and J lost 3 bases. The CDR3, as DNA: TGCGCCAGCAGCCCGAGACAGGGGGCGGACACTGAAGCTTTCTTT. This gives the protein CASSPRQGADTEAFF.

The chain is built from TRBV7-2 and TRBJ2-7, with a tentative D call TRBD1 (6 bases). Germline CDR1 reads SGHTA; CDR2 reads FQGNSA. This CDR3 spans 11 amino acids. V gave up 1 base and J gave up 10 bases, with 8 bases separating them. The CDR3 protein is CASSLDRVQYF. As DNA, the CDR3 is TGTGCCAGCAGCTTAGACAGGGTACAGTACTTC. Using reference TRBV7-2 and TRBJ2-7 for the parts outside the CDR3, the full variable domain is GAGVSQSPSNKVTEKGKDVELRCDPISGHTALYWYRQSLGQGLEFLIYFQGNSAPDKSGLPSDRFSAERTGGSVSTLTIQRTQQEDSAVYLCASSLDRVQYFGPGTRLTVT.

V gene TRBV29-1 combines with J gene TRBJ1-1, with D perhaps matching TRBD1 (5 bases). Trimming shortened V by 3 bases and J by 3 bases, and 14 bases separated the two germline ends. The germline CDR1 and CDR2 sequences are SQVTM and ANQGSEA. This CDR3 is built from 14 residues. The CDR3 protein is CSVEDPGVDTEAFF. The DNA of the CDR3 is TGCAGCGTTGAGGATCCGGGGGTGGACACTGAAGCTTTCTTT. Using reference TRBV29-1 and TRBJ1-1 for the parts outside the CDR3, the full variable domain is SAVISQKPSRDICQRGTSLTIQCQVDSQVTMMFWYRQQPGQSLTLIATANQGSEATYESGFVIDKFPISRPNLTFSTLTVSNMSPEDSSIYLCSVEDPGVDTEAFFGQGTRLTVV.

This chain links TRBV7-3 with TRBJ2-1; possible D gene TRBD2, 6 bases. The CDR3 is 15 residues long. Per the germline V gene, CDR1 is SGHTA and CDR2 is FQGTGA. V was cut by 5 bases and J by 9 bases, with 20 bases left in between. The DNA of the CDR3 is TGTGCCAGCAGCCGGGACGGAGGGGCCTCGGGTGAGCAGTTCTTC. Residues: CASSRDGGASGEQFF.